This TCR beta chain derives from a study of blood T cell repertoires in COVID-19. Study information: T cells, B-cell-depleted T cells, or PBMCs provided the cDNA or gDNA that served as material.

Original processing methods: It was from reference gene primer amplification that nucleated cell counts were estimated. TCRdb's table, derived via immunoSEQ multiplex PCR, lists solely in-frame clones and lacks some. That table supplies the V and J calls and clone size; D and trimming were determined from the DNA. Counted here are about 300,000 clones, around 89% occurring once; the ten biggest clones make up approximately 4.2%. The sample taken for sequencing was peripheral blood. This sequence was found in a middle-aged man with acute or convalescent COVID-19.

The CDR3 region is CAWSVGRGRNTEAFF. CDR3 DNA sequence: TGTGCCTGGAGTGTAGGCAGAGGGAGGAACACTGAAGCTTTCTTT. The chain recombines TRBV30 with TRBJ1-1; D not certain. The CDR3 length is 15 residues. Germline CDR1 is GTSNPN and CDR2 is SVGIG (reference sequence). V lost 0 bases to trimming and J lost 1 base, with 12 bases between them.